This TCR beta chain was sequenced in a study of cytomegalovirus exposure and HLA in healthy donors. PCR employed 60 Vbeta and 13 Jbeta primers. The protocol was immunoSEQ multiplex PCR, while the TCRdb copy is restricted to in-frame clones and leaves out a portion. The table lists about 160,000 clones, approximately 70% of them singletons, with roughly 7.1% in the top ten. The CDR3 runs to 15 residues. Specimen: PBMCs. The chain recombines TRBV21-1 with TRBJ2-7; the table calls TRBD1, which could not be checked here. TRBV21-1 is a pseudogene. This TCR was sampled from a man aged 35-49 years in good health and CMV-seropositive. This chain's CDR3 is CASSKGEGGGYEQYF. In DNA form, the CDR3 reads TGTGCCAGCAGCAAAGGGGAAGGGGGCGGCTACGAGCAGTACTTC.